This is a list of T cell receptor beta chains from one sample in a study of response to subunit inactivated influenza vaccine. TCRdb reanalysed the RT-PCR reads using MiXCR and keeps one entry per CDR3 protein. The top ten hold approximately 11% of the sample, which has around 600,000 distinct CDR3 sequences, approximately 10% seen once. The sample was also reused in another study, on T cells expressing NK-cell markers.

The material was PBMCs from blood, obtained on the day of vaccination. The source of these receptors is a man aged 45-65 years who received an inactivated influenza vaccine. Both conserved end residues are part of each CDR3. The D gene is left open where the match is weak. Only some rows state a clone size, as once, few, many or a class for expanded clones.

V gene	J gene	clone size	D gene	CDR3 DNA	CDR3 protein
TRBV7-8	TRBJ2-7	many	NA	TGTGCCAGCAGCTTTAGTGCTTCGGTTGCGTACGAGCAGTACTTC	CASSFSASVAYEQYF
TRBV6-2/TRBV6-3	TRBJ2-3	few	TRBD2	TGTGCCAGCCTTTCCTCCTTTAGCGGGGACACAGATACGCAGTATTTT	CASLSSFSGDTDTQYF
TRBV28	TRBJ2-5	few	NA	TGTGCCAGCAGTTTATGGCAGGGGGGAGCGTACCAAGAGACCCAGTACTTC	CASSLWQGGAYQETQYF
TRBV12-3/TRBV12-4	TRBJ2-7	NA	TRBD1	TGTGCCAGCAGTTTGAACAGGGGGCTCTACGAGCAGTACTTC	CASSLNRGLYEQYF
TRBV19	TRBJ2-7	few	TRBD1	TGTGCCAGTAGTGCCGGGACAGGGCACTACGAGCAGTACTTC	CASSAGTGHYEQYF
TRBV5-4	TRBJ1-1	many	NA	TGTGCCAGCAGCTTGGAGCTGAACACTGAAGCTTTCTTT	CASSLELNTEAFF
TRBV21-1	TRBJ2-3	few	NA	TGTGCCAGCAGCAAGGGGTGGCATTGCACAGATACGCAGTATTTT	CASSKGWHCTDTQYF
TRBV28	TRBJ2-7	NA	TRBD2	TGTGCCAGCAGTTCCCCGGGACTAGCGGGAGCTAATGGGCAGTACTTC	CASSSPGLAGANGQYF
TRBV7-2	TRBJ2-1	few	NA	TGTGCCAGCAGCTTAGCGTCAGGGCATACCTACAATGAGCAGTTCTTC	CASSLASGHTYNEQFF
TRBV12-5	TRBJ2-3	few	NA	TGTGCTAGTGGTGACTATACCGTGGATACGCAGTATTTT	CASGDYTVDTQYF
TRBV28	TRBJ2-7	many	NA	TGTGCCAGCAGTGCGTACGGGGGCTCCTACGAGCAGTACTTC	CASSAYGGSYEQYF
TRBV7-2	TRBJ2-7	NA	NA	TGTGCCAGCAGCCCAACGACGGGACCCTCCTACGAGCAGTACTTC	CASSPTTGPSYEQYF
TRBV7-2	TRBJ2-1	few	TRBD2	TGTGCCAGCAGTTATACTAGCGGGAGGGCCAATGAGCAGTTCTTC	CASSYTSGRANEQFF
TRBV20-1	TRBJ2-1	NA	TRBD2	TGCAGTGCTAGTCCGACTAGCGGGAGTCTCGATGAGCAGTTCTTC	CSASPTSGSLDEQFF
TRBV28	TRBJ2-7	NA	NA	TGTGCCAGCAGTCTCGCTTACCAGCGCCACTCCTACGAGCAGTACTTC	CASSLAYQRHSYEQYF
TRBV6-2/TRBV6-3	TRBJ1-1	NA	TRBD1	TGTGCCAGCAGTTACTCAAAACAGGGGCGGACTGAAGCTTTCTTT	CASSYSKQGRTEAFF
TRBV25-1	TRBJ1-2	NA	NA	TGTGCCAGCGCACCCACAGGACCCAACTATGGCTACACCTTC	CASAPTGPNYGYTF
TRBV15	TRBJ2-2	NA	NA	TGTGCCACCAGCAGAGCCGGGGAGCTGTTTTTT	CATSRAGELFF
TRBV6-2/TRBV6-3	TRBJ2-5	NA	TRBD2	TGTGCCAGCAGCCCCGCGGCGCGGGGGGGCTATGAGACCCAGTACTTC	CASSPAARGGYETQYF
TRBV19	TRBJ2-3	NA	NA	TGTGCCAGTAGTCCCCGGGACTTTGGTACCACAGATACGCAGTATTTT	CASSPRDFGTTDTQYF
TRBV10-3	TRBJ2-1	few	NA	TGTGCCATCAGTGACGCGAAGAGCTCCTACAATGAGCAGTTCTTC	CAISDAKSSYNEQFF
TRBV6-5	TRBJ2-5	NA	NA	TGTGCCAGCAGAACCATGCAAGAGACCCAGTACTTC	CASRTMQETQYF
TRBV19	TRBJ2-2	NA	NA	TGTGCCAGTAGTACGTCCGGGATCACCGGGGAGCTGTTTTTT	CASSTSGITGELFF
TRBV19	TRBJ2-2	few	NA	TGTGCCAGCTACAGGGGAGGCCAAACCGGGGAGCTGTTTTTT	CASYRGGQTGELFF
TRBV7-9	TRBJ2-1	few	NA	TGTGCCAGCAGCTTTGGGCACCTATCCTACAATGAGCAGTTCTTC	CASSFGHLSYNEQFF
TRBV24-1	TRBJ1-2	few	NA	TGTGCCACCAGCGGCTCGTGGGGGGACTATGGCTACACCTTC	CATSGSWGDYGYTF
TRBV2	TRBJ2-3	NA	NA	TGTGCCAGCGGAGGTACCCCCGGGCCAGATACGCAGTATTTT	CASGGTPGPDTQYF
TRBV5-1	TRBJ2-7	NA	NA	TGCGCCAGCAGCTTGGCCCCGGTGAGTTCCTACGAGCAGTACTTC	CASSLAPVSSYEQYF
TRBV12-3/TRBV12-4	TRBJ1-5	NA	NA	TGTGCCAGCAGCTATACAGGGAATCAGCCCCAGCATTTT	CASSYTGNQPQHF
TRBV5-1	TRBJ1-2	few	TRBD1	TGCGCCAGCAACACCGGGACAGGGACCCGCCTAATCGGTGGCTACACCTTC	CASNTGTGTRLIGGYTF
TRBV10-1	TRBJ2-3	few	NA	TGCGCCAGCAGTGGCACCCCTCGGGGCACAGATACGCAGTATTTT	CASSGTPRGTDTQYF
TRBV12-3/TRBV12-4	TRBJ2-3	few	TRBD2	TGTGCCAGCATACTAGCGGGAGGGCCGGGGGCGCAGTATTTT	CASILAGGPGAQYF
TRBV7-2	TRBJ2-3	few	TRBD2	TGTGCCAGCAGCTTAGACGGTAGCGGGTCAGGAACGCAGTATTTT	CASSLDGSGSGTQYF
TRBV5-1	TRBJ2-7	NA	NA	TGCGCCAGCAGCACGGGCAGCCGCGAGCAGTACTTC	CASSTGSREQYF
TRBV29-1	TRBJ1-1	NA	NA	TGCAGCGTTGTAGGGGAGAACACTGAAGCTTTCTTT	CSVVGENTEAFF
TRBV6-5	TRBJ2-3	NA	TRBD2	TGTGCCAGCAGTTACGTCACTAGCGGGACTAGCACAGATACGCAGTATTTT	CASSYVTSGTSTDTQYF
TRBV5-1	TRBJ2-3	NA	TRBD2	TGCGCCAGCAGCCCCGACGGGACTAGAACAGATACGCAGTATTTT	CASSPDGTRTDTQYF
TRBV20-1	TRBJ2-1	NA	NA	TGCAGTGCTAGGCCAGTGTTGGGACCGTGGGGCCGGGAGCAGTTCTTC	CSARPVLGPWGREQFF
TRBV6-1	TRBJ2-7	few	TRBD2	TGTGCCAGCAGTCGAACTGTCGCCGGGACTAGCGGCTACGAGCAGTACTTC	CASSRTVAGTSGYEQYF
TRBV4-2	TRBJ2-6	NA	NA	TGTGCCAGCAGCTTCACAGTCTCTGGGGCCAACGTCCTGACTTTC	CASSFTVSGANVLTF
TRBV19	TRBJ1-4	few	NA	TGTGCCAGTAGTATATTCGAGGGTGATGAAAAACTGTTTTTT	CASSIFEGDEKLFF
TRBV9	TRBJ1-1	NA	TRBD1	TGTGCCAGTCAAGCGTGGGTGCCATTCAGGGGGTACGACTCCGAAGCTTTCTTT	CASQAWVPFRGYDSEAFF
TRBV5-1	TRBJ2-7	few	NA	TGCGCCAGCAGCTTGTTTGCAACCGGGCGTGGGCACGAGCAGTACTTC	CASSLFATGRGHEQYF
TRBV25-1	TRBJ2-3	many	NA	TGTGCCAGCGCCCCTTGGGGGACTAGCACAGATACGCAGTATTTT	CASAPWGTSTDTQYF
TRBV6-1	TRBJ2-1	once	NA	TGTGCCAGCAGTGAAAACAGGGCGAGCAATGAGCAGTTCTTC	CASSENRASNEQFF
TRBV4-1	TRBJ2-3	few	NA	TGCGCCAGCAGCCAAGTCCCCAACGGGGGTGGATCAGATACGCAGTATTTT	CASSQVPNGGGSDTQYF
TRBV9	TRBJ2-3	NA	TRBD1	TGTGCCAGCAGCGCAGACAGGGGTGGGGATACGCAGTATTTT	CASSADRGGDTQYF
TRBV5-1	TRBJ2-1	many	TRBD2	TGCGCCAGCAGCCTTACTCGACTAGCGGTCGAGTTCTTC	CASSLTRLAVEFF
TRBV7-9	TRBJ2-3	NA	NA	TGTGCCAGCAGCCGCCGAGGGACCCAGCGGACAGATACGCAGTATTTT	CASSRRGTQRTDTQYF
TRBV13	TRBJ2-1	few	TRBD2	TGTGCCAGCAGCACTCGGAGCGGGGGGGGTTTCAATGAGCAGTTCTTC	CASSTRSGGGFNEQFF
TRBV20-1	TRBJ2-5	NA	NA	TGCAGTGCTAGCGGCAGGGAAGAGACCCAGTACTTC	CSASGREETQYF
TRBV27	TRBJ2-7	NA	NA	TGTGCCAGCAGTGAACTGGGTAACGAGCAGTACTTC	CASSELGNEQYF
TRBV5-6	TRBJ2-7	many	NA	TGTGCCAGCAGCTTCTTAGGGCCTTTATCCTACGAGCAGTACTTC	CASSFLGPLSYEQYF
TRBV9	TRBJ2-3	NA	TRBD2	TGTGCCAGCAGCTCGACTAGCGGAACAGCAGATACGCAGTATTTT	CASSSTSGTADTQYF
TRBV5-1	TRBJ2-5	NA	TRBD2	TGCGCCAGCAGCTGGCAAGCGGGGACGGAGACCCAGTACTTC	CASSWQAGTETQYF
TRBV5-1	TRBJ1-1	few	NA	TGCGCCAGCAGCTTGGCCCAGGGTGACCTGAACACTGAAGCTTTCTTT	CASSLAQGDLNTEAFF
TRBV5-6	TRBJ2-7	NA	NA	TGTGCCAGCAGCATTCTGGGGGAGCAGTACTTC	CASSILGEQYF